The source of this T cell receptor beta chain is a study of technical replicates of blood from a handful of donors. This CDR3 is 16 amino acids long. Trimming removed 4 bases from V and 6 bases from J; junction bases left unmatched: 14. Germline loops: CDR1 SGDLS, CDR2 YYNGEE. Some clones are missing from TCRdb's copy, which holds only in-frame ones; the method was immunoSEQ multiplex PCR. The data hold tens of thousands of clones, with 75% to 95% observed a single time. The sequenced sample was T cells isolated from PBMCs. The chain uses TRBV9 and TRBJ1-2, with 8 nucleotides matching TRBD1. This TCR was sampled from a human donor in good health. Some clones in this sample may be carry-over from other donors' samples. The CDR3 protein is CASSPRGMETGDGYTF. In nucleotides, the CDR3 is TGTGCCAGCAGCCCCAGAGGTATGGAGACAGGGGATGGCTACACCTTC. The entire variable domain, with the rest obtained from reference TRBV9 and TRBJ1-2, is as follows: DSGVTQTPKHLITATGQRVTLRCSPRSGDLSVYWYQQSLDQGLQFLIQYYNGEERAKGNILERFSAQQFPDLHSELNLSSLELGDSALYFCASSPRGMETGDGYTFGSGTRLTVV.